The 32 T cell receptor beta chains below were found in one sample sequenced in a study of cytomegalovirus exposure and HLA in healthy donors. PCR employed 60 Vbeta and 13 Jbeta primers. This table comes from immunoSEQ multiplex PCR, and its TCRdb copy is limited to in-frame clones, with some not included. The table includes approximately 180,000 clones, over 65% detected once. The specimen sequenced was PBMCs. The receptors were gathered from a woman aged 25 to 45 in good health and CMV-seropositive.

The J gene is TRBJ2-2, the V gene TRBV19, with 8 bases matching TRBD1. This CDR3 is built from 14 residues. J lost 7 bases, V lost 7 bases, and 8 bases had no gene match. CDR1 LNHDA and CDR2 SQIVND come from the germline V gene (reference sequence). The CDR3 reads CASIRTGSGGELFF. In DNA, the CDR3 is TGTGCCAGTATCAGGACAGGGTCAGGCGGGGAGCTGTTTTTT.

The chain combines TRBV6-5 with TRBJ2-7; the D gene is possibly TRBD2 (5 bases). The CDR3 totals 12 residues. Germline CDR1 MNHEY, CDR2 SVGAGI. V lost 10 bases and J 7 bases, leaving 17 bases between the germline ends. In DNA form, the CDR3 reads TGTGCCACCAAAGAGGCTCCGGGGGAGCAGTACTTC. This gives the protein CATKEAPGEQYF.

The chain uses TRBV9 and TRBJ2-2; D might be TRBD2 (6 bases). The germline V gene encodes CDR1 SGDLS and CDR2 YYNGEE. The CDR3 totals 17 residues. Between the trimmed V and J ends, which lost 5 bases and 0 bases, there was a span of 17 bases. The CDR3 DNA is TGTGCCAGCAGTCCTATCGCGGGGCTTGCGAACACCGGGGAGCTGTTTTTT. Translating it yields CASSPIAGLANTGELFF.

This clone was recorded a few times. V and J are TRBV29-1 and TRBJ2-5; D perhaps matches TRBD1 (5 bases). This CDR3 contains 13 residues. Germline V gene lookup returns CDR1 SQVTM and CDR2 ANQGSEA. Trimming cost V 4 bases and J 5 bases, with 14 bases left between them. The CDR3 region has the DNA TGCAGCGTTGGCCTCAGGGTCGGGGAGACCCAGTACTTC. Amino acid sequence: CSVGLRVGETQYF. Complete variable domain (other parts from reference TRBV29-1 and TRBJ2-5): SAVISQKPSRDICQRGTSLTIQCQVDSQVTMMFWYRQQPGQSLTLIATANQGSEATYESGFVIDKFPISRPNLTFSTLTVSNMSPEDSSIYLCSVGLRVGETQYFGPGTRLLVL.

This sequence joins TRBV12-5 and TRBJ2-1; no definite D call. Trimming shortened V by 2 bases and J by 3 bases, and 5 bases separated the two germline ends. Germline-derived CDR1 and CDR2 are LGHNT and FRNRAP. The CDR3 covers 13 residues. The CDR3 is CASGLFYYNEQFF. The DNA for the CDR3 is TGTGCTAGTGGTTTGTTTTACTACAATGAGCAGTTCTTC.

This clone has just one count. J is TRBJ2-1 and V is TRBV7-6; TRBD2 matches at 10 bases. The V gene's germline CDR1 is SGHVS and CDR2 FNYEAQ. With 5 bases clipped from V and 10 bases from J, the junction kept 8 bases outside the gene matches. CDR3 length: 14 amino acids. The DNA of the CDR3 is TGTGCCAGCAGCCTCGTCCCGGGACTAGCGGAGCAGTTCTTC. Translating gives CASSLVPGLAEQFF.

The chain couples TRBV19 to TRBJ2-3; 8 nucleotides match TRBD1. Losses at the gene ends were 6 bases for V and 8 bases for J; bases not matched to a gene: 7. CDR1 and CDR2 (germline): LNHDA, SQIVND (reference sequence). The CDR3 runs 13 residues. This CDR3 reads CASRQGAVGTQYF. In DNA, the CDR3 is TGTGCCAGTAGGCAGGGGGCGGTGGGTACGCAGTATTTT.

This clone has only one observation. CDR3 sequence: CASSQLGQGIATGELFF. The CDR3 DNA is TGCGCCAGCAGCCAACTAGGACAGGGGATTGCCACCGGGGAGCTGTTTTTT. The genes are TRBV4-3 and TRBJ2-2; TRBD1 agrees at 9 bases. V shed 2 bases, J shed 4 bases, and the junction held 8 bases outside the gene matches. The CDR3 covers 17 residues. Germline-derived CDR1 and CDR2 are LGHNA and YSLEER.

The rearrangement links TRBV25-1 to TRBJ2-2; D is undetermined. This CDR3 spans 15 amino acids. Germline CDR1 reads MGHDK; CDR2 reads SYGVNS. The ends were cut back, 2 bases at V and 1 base at J, with 8 bases in the middle. The CDR3 bases are TGTGCCAGCAGTGAACAGCTAGAGAACACCGGGGAGCTGTTTTTT. Amino acid sequence: CASSEQLENTGELFF. The full variable domain, completed using reference TRBV25-1 and TRBJ2-2, is EADIYQTPRYLVIGTGKKITLECSQTMGHDKMYWYQQDPGMELHLIHYSYGVNSTEKGDLSSESTVSRIRTEHFPLTLESARPSHTSQYLCASSEQLENTGELFFGEGSRLTVL.

Remarks on this clone: The same CDR3 arises from other DNA sequences in this sample as well. V and J are TRBV19 and TRBJ1-1; D gene ambiguous. The germline CDR1 and CDR2 sequences are LNHDA and SQIVND (reference sequence). There are 13 residues in the CDR3. V dropped 6 bases and J dropped 1 base, with 9 bases sitting between them. The CDR3 protein is CASSPTQNTEAFF. The CDR3 coding sequence is TGTGCCAGTAGCCCGACACAGAACACTGAAGCTTTCTTT.

V is TRBV9 and J is TRBJ2-1, with D uncertain. The V end lost 0 bases, the J end lost 9 bases, and 4 bases lay between the germline ends. The CDR3 contains 11 residues. Germline-derived CDR1 and CDR2 are SGDLS and YYNGEE. CDR3 sequence (DNA): TGTGCCAGCAGCGTAGGAGGTGAGCAGTTCTTC. Protein product: CASSVGGEQFF.

The chain has TRBV21-1 and TRBJ2-7; the DNA was not compared with TRBD1, the D call given in the table. TRBV21-1 is an annotated pseudogene. The CDR3 covers 14 residues. Here the CDR3 DNA reads TGTGCCAGCAGCGAGTGGACAGGGGAGTACGAGCAGTACTTC. The encoded protein is CASSEWTGEYEQYF.

DNA for the CDR3: TGCGCCAGCAGCCCTCAGACAGGGGGCGATGGAAACACCATATATTTT. It encodes CASSPQTGGDGNTIYF. The rearrangement uses TRBV4-1 and TRBJ1-3; 10 positions match TRBD1. This CDR3 comprises 16 residues. Germline-derived CDR1 and CDR2 are MGHRA and YSYEKL. V was clipped by 4 bases and J by 3 bases; unmatched bases: 6.

This clone occurred once. The chain joins TRBV5-3 to TRBJ2-5, with 16 bases identical to TRBD2. TRBV5-3 is assigned to the ORF class and has an uncertain function. Trimming cost V 9 bases and J 4 bases; bases outside gene matches: 9. The CDR3 is 16 amino acids. CDR3 region: CAINIGTSGRGETQYF. The CDR3 region has the DNA TGTGCCATTAATATCGGGACTAGCGGGAGGGGAGAGACCCAGTACTTC.

The J gene is TRBJ2-7, the V gene TRBV10-3; TRBD1 might be the D (5 bases). CDR1 and CDR2 from the germline V gene are ENHRY and SYGVKD. The CDR3 runs to 12 residues. V lost 3 bases to trimming and J lost 4 bases, with 7 bases between them. CDR3 region: CAISDRAYEQYF. The CDR3 DNA sequence: TGTGCCATCAGTGACAGGGCTTACGAGCAGTACTTC.

V usage is TRBV6-1 and J usage is TRBJ2-2, with 8 positions matching TRBD1. Germline V gene data show CDR1 as MNHNS and CDR2 as SASEGT. This CDR3 region has 15 residues. J gave up 8 bases and V 6 bases, and 11 bases lay outside the gene matches. The CDR3 loop is CASSYRGIPPGELFF. CDR3 sequence (DNA): TGTGCCAGCAGCTACAGGGGGATACCCCCTGGGGAGCTGTTTTTT.

This clone has just one count. This sequence joins TRBV30 and TRBJ1-2; 10 bases match TRBD1. CDR3 length equals 13 residues. Trimming removed 1 base from V and 9 bases from J; junction bases left unmatched: 5. Germline V lookup: CDR1 GTSNPN, CDR2 SVGIG (reference sequence). The CDR3 coding sequence is TGTGCCTGGAGTGGAGGGACAGGGGAGAGCTACACCTTC. Protein sequence: CAWSGGTGESYTF.

The V gene is TRBV5-1, the J gene TRBJ2-7, with TRBD1 matching over 7 bases. The V gene end was trimmed by 0 bases and the J gene end by 3 bases; junction bases not matched to a gene: 15. Germline CDR1 is SGHRS and CDR2 is YFSETQ. The CDR3 covers 18 residues. For the CDR3, the DNA is TGCGCCAGCAGCTTGGCCTACCTCACGGCGACAGGGATCTACGAGCAGTACTTC. Protein product: CASSLAYLTATGIYEQYF. The variable domain in full, with the rest retrieved from reference TRBV5-1 and TRBJ2-7, is KAGVTQTPRYLIKTRGQQVTLSCSPISGHRSVSWYQQTPGQGLQFLFEYFSETQRNKGNFPGRFSGRQFSNSRSEMNVSTLELGDSALYLCASSLAYLTATGIYEQYFGPGTRLTVT.

The chain links TRBV27 to TRBJ1-1; no clear D. The germline V gene encodes CDR1 MNHEY and CDR2 SMNVEV (reference sequence). The germline V and J ends were trimmed by 10 bases and 6 bases, with 12 bases remaining between them. The CDR3 length is 11 residues. CDR3 coding DNA: TGTGCCAACCCCGAAGCCCCTGAAGCTTTCTTT. This codes for CANPEAPEAFF.

V is TRBV30 and J is TRBJ1-1; D is ambiguous. Trimming pared 0 bases from V and 4 bases from J, leaving 9 bases between. The CDR3 loop spans 13 amino acids. CDR1 is GTSNPN and CDR2 is SVGIG in the germline V gene (reference sequence). CDR3 amino acids: CAWSVAVGTEAFF. The CDR3 DNA is TGTGCCTGGAGTGTCGCGGTGGGCACTGAAGCTTTCTTT.

In this sample, this clone turned up once. This rearrangement joins TRBV5-4 to TRBJ1-2, with TRBD1 identical over 9 bases. The CDR3 has 15 residues. Trimming at V came to 0 bases and at J to 2 bases, leaving 2 bases not matched to a gene. From germline, CDR1 is SGHNT and CDR2 YYREEE (reference sequence). This CDR3 reads CASSLGDRENYGYTF. DNA of the CDR3: TGTGCCAGCAGCTTGGGGGACAGGGAAAACTATGGCTACACCTTC.

This rearrangement joins TRBV29-1 to TRBJ1-3; D might be TRBD1 (5 bases). The CDR3 is made up of 16 amino acids. Germline CDR1 and CDR2: SQVTM and ANQGSEA. With 1 base removed from V and 0 bases from J, the gap between germline ends came to 13 bases. CDR3 nucleotide sequence: TGCAGCGTTGAAGGGGGACGGGGGTTCTCTGGAAACACCATATATTTT. Translation gives CSVEGGRGFSGNTIYF.

The chain uses TRBV11-3 and TRBJ2-1; no clear D. In germline, CDR1 is SGHNT, CDR2 YENEEA. Trimming stripped 3 bases from V and 1 base from J, with 10 bases between. CDR3 length: 15 residues. The CDR3, as DNA: TGTGCCAGCAGCTTTGGGCTGCTATCCTACAATGAGCAGTTCTTC. Protein sequence: CASSFGLLSYNEQFF.

V is TRBV2 and J is TRBJ2-3, with a weak D call TRBD2 (5 bases). The V end was cut by 6 bases, the J end by 0 bases, with 10 bases between. Per the germline V gene, CDR1 is SNHLY and CDR2 is FYNNEI. This CDR3 has 14 amino acids. The DNA of the CDR3 is TGTGCCAGCAGCTCGGGAACTAGCACAGATACGCAGTATTTT. It yields the protein CASSSGTSTDTQYF. The whole variable domain, filled in from reference TRBV2 and TRBJ2-3, reads EPEVTQTPSHQVTQMGQEVILRCVPISNHLYFYWYRQILGQKVEFLVSFYNNEISEKSEIFDDQFSVERPDGSNFTLKIRSTKLEDSAMYFCASSSGTSTDTQYFGPGTRLTVL.

This chain joins TRBV18 and TRBJ1-2; perhaps TRBD1 as D (6 bases). This CDR3 has 17 amino acids. Germline CDR1 and CDR2: KGHSH and LQKENI. V was cut by 3 bases and J by 6 bases, with 23 bases left in between. CDR3: CASSPIEYDGGADGYTF. CDR3 DNA: TGTGCCAGCTCACCGATCGAATATGATGGGGGCGCCGATGGCTACACCTTC.

The chain is built from TRBV29-1 and TRBJ2-7; D may be TRBD1 (5 bases). The CDR3 runs to 14 residues. Germline lookup yields CDR1 SQVTM and CDR2 ANQGSEA. V was trimmed by 0 bases and J by 2 bases, leaving 11 bases between them. Here the CDR3 reads CSVEEIDSPYEQYF. In nucleotides, the CDR3 is TGCAGCGTTGAAGAAATAGACAGCCCCTACGAGCAGTACTTC.

Here the CDR3 reads CASSFQDRGYEQYF. CDR3 coding DNA: TGTGCCAGCAGTTTTCAAGACAGGGGATACGAGCAGTACTTC. The chain links TRBV28 to TRBJ2-7; 8 nucleotides line up with TRBD1. The CDR3 loop spans 14 amino acids. The V and J ends lost 3 bases and 4 bases, in that order; junction bases with no gene match: 5. Germline V gene sequence: CDR1 MDHEN, CDR2 SYDVKM.

This rearrangement joins TRBV5-1 to TRBJ1-4, with TRBD1 as a possible D gene (6 bases). Germline V gene lookup returns CDR1 SGHRS and CDR2 YFSETQ. The length of the CDR3 is 17 residues. Trimming left V 0 bases short and J 8 bases short, with 20 bases between. CDR3 loop: CASSLEGQGSVGEKLFF. CDR3 nucleotides: TGCGCCAGCAGCTTGGAGGGGCAGGGGAGCGTCGGGGAAAAACTGTTTTTT.

The V gene is TRBV28, the J gene TRBJ1-4, with 9 bases lining up with TRBD1. CDR3 size: 15 residues. The V gene end was trimmed by 3 bases and the J gene end by 6 bases; junction bases not matched to a gene: 5. Germline lookup yields CDR1 MDHEN and CDR2 SYDVKM. The CDR3 here is CASSFPGQGHEKLFF. The CDR3 DNA reads TGTGCCAGCAGTTTCCCGGGACAGGGACATGAAAAACTGTTTTTT.

This clone was recorded once. The rearrangement uses TRBV6-9 and TRBJ2-5, with TRBD2 identical over 12 bases. CDR1 is MNHGY and CDR2 is SVAAGI in the germline V gene. The J segment lost 5 bases and the V segment lost 4 bases, leaving 5 bases of the junction unmatched. This CDR3 spans 15 amino acids. In nucleotides, the CDR3 is TGTGCCAGCAGTTCGAGACTAGCGGGAGACGAGACCCAGTACTTC. It encodes CASSSRLAGDETQYF.

The rearrangement uses TRBV23-1 and TRBJ2-7; possibly TRBD2 for D (5 bases). TRBV23-1 falls under the ORF class, with uncertain function. V gave up 3 bases and J gave up 5 bases, with 20 bases separating them. This CDR3 is 16 amino acids long. The CDR3 is CASSHRGLHWEHEQYF. DNA for the CDR3: TGCGCCAGCAGTCACCGGGGTCTCCACTGGGAACACGAGCAGTACTTC.

The rearrangement links TRBV7-2 to TRBJ2-1; maybe TRBD1 (5 bases). Trimming took off 2 bases at V and 6 bases at J, with 8 bases between the two ends. Germline loops: CDR1 SGHTA, CDR2 FQGNSA. The CDR3 is made up of 13 amino acids. CDR3 in amino acids: CASSLLDTNEQFF. DNA of the CDR3: TGTGCCAGCAGCTTACTGGACACCAATGAGCAGTTCTTC.